This is a list of T cell receptor beta chains from one sample in a study of blood T cell repertoires in COVID-19. TCRdb's copy holds only in-frame clones and misses some; the assay was immunoSEQ multiplex PCR. This table has approximately 360,000 clones, 80% to 85% appearing once. Sequenced sample: PBMCs or T cells enriched from blood (not recorded which). The receptors come from a woman aged 50 to 60 who had recovered from COVID-19. The CDR3 runs from the conserved cysteine through the conserved F or W. D genes are given only for firm matches. Rows may omit the clone size; those that give it use once, few, many or a size class.

v_call: TRBV6-5
clone_size: .
d_call: .
j_call: TRBJ1-6
cdr3_aa: CASNPQGYGHSPLHF
cdr3_nt: TGTGCCAGCAATCCACAGGGTTATGGACATTCACCCCTCCACTTT

v_call: TRBV9
clone_size: .
d_call: .
j_call: TRBJ1-1
cdr3_aa: CASSVGIGRGTEAFF
cdr3_nt: TGTGCCAGCAGCGTAGGGATCGGAAGAGGGACTGAAGCTTTCTTT

v_call: TRBV5-5
clone_size: .
d_call: .
j_call: TRBJ1-5
cdr3_aa: CASSPTDLGPYSNQPQHF
cdr3_nt: TGTGCCAGCAGCCCGACAGACTTAGGGCCATATAGCAATCAGCCCCAGCATTTT

v_call: TRBV19
clone_size: .
d_call: .
j_call: TRBJ1-2
cdr3_aa: CASSMGTPNYGYTF
cdr3_nt: TGTGCCAGTAGTATGGGGACACCAAACTATGGCTACACCTTC

v_call: TRBV18
clone_size: .
d_call: .
j_call: TRBJ1-4
cdr3_aa: CASSRAGTNEKLFF
cdr3_nt: TGTGCCAGCTCACGTGCGGGGACTAATGAAAAACTGTTTTTT

v_call: TRBV5-4
clone_size: .
d_call: TRBD1
j_call: TRBJ1-1
cdr3_aa: CASSKDRDYTEAFF
cdr3_nt: TGTGCCAGCAGCAAAGACAGGGATTACACTGAAGCTTTCTTT

v_call: TRBV12-1
clone_size: .
d_call: .
j_call: TRBJ2-1
cdr3_aa: CAGLPGASGSFYNEQFF
cdr3_nt: TGTGCCGGGCTTCCTGGGGCTAGCGGGAGTTTCTACAATGAGCAGTTCTTC

v_call: TRBV25-1
clone_size: .
d_call: TRBD1
j_call: TRBJ1-2
cdr3_aa: CASSLGQGGGYTF
cdr3_nt: TGTGCCAGCAGCCTGGGACAGGGTGGCGGCTACACCTTC

v_call: TRBV11-3
clone_size: few
d_call: .
j_call: TRBJ2-7
cdr3_aa: CASSPRAPNYEQYF
cdr3_nt: TGTGCCAGCAGCCCACGTGCCCCTAACTACGAGCAGTACTTC

v_call: TRBV12-3/TRBV12-4
clone_size: once
d_call: .
j_call: TRBJ2-5
cdr3_aa: CASSFAPGTQYF
cdr3_nt: TGTGCCAGCAGTTTTGCTCCGGGGACCCAGTACTTC

v_call: TRBV11-2
clone_size: once
d_call: TRBD2
j_call: TRBJ2-2
cdr3_aa: CASSPRRSSGREYTGELFF
cdr3_nt: TGTGCCAGCAGCCCTCGGCGATCTAGCGGGAGGGAATACACCGGGGAGCTGTTTTTT

v_call: TRBV20-1
clone_size: .
d_call: .
j_call: TRBJ1-2
cdr3_aa: CSASARGTYGYTF
cdr3_nt: TGCAGTGCTAGTGCCCGGGGAACGTATGGCTACACCTTC

v_call: TRBV4-2
clone_size: .
d_call: TRBD2
j_call: TRBJ2-3
cdr3_aa: CASSPRLALLDTQYF
cdr3_nt: TGTGCCAGCAGCCCAAGACTAGCTTTGTTGGATACGCAGTATTTT

v_call: TRBV7-7
clone_size: .
d_call: TRBD1
j_call: TRBJ2-5
cdr3_aa: CASSLDGTAQETQYF
cdr3_nt: TGTGCTAGCAGCTTAGATGGGACAGCCCAAGAGACCCAGTACTTC

v_call: TRBV18
clone_size: .
d_call: .
j_call: TRBJ1-6
cdr3_aa: CASSPRGGQNSPLHF
cdr3_nt: TGTGCCAGCTCACCACGCGGTGGACAGAATTCACCCCTCCACTTT

v_call: TRBV5-4
clone_size: once
d_call: .
j_call: TRBJ1-2
cdr3_aa: CASSPDGGGYYGYTF
cdr3_nt: TGTGCCAGCAGCCCGGACGGTGGGGGGTACTATGGCTACACCTTC

v_call: TRBV20-1
clone_size: .
d_call: TRBD2
j_call: TRBJ2-1
cdr3_aa: CSASVLAGWGNEQFF
cdr3_nt: TGCAGTGCTAGTGTCTTAGCGGGTTGGGGCAATGAGCAGTTCTTC

v_call: TRBV5-1
clone_size: .
d_call: TRBD2
j_call: TRBJ2-5
cdr3_aa: CASSLGSGGYVETQYF
cdr3_nt: TGCGCCAGCAGCTTGGGTAGCGGGGGGTACGTGGAGACCCAGTACTTC

v_call: TRBV2
clone_size: .
d_call: .
j_call: TRBJ2-7
cdr3_aa: CASEPGFSYEQYF
cdr3_nt: TGTGCCAGCGAACCGGGGTTCTCCTACGAGCAGTACTTC

v_call: TRBV7-3
clone_size: .
d_call: TRBD1
j_call: TRBJ2-3
cdr3_aa: CASSSWSGQGRSDTQYF
cdr3_nt: TGTGCCAGCAGCTCCTGGTCGGGACAGGGGAGATCAGATACGCAGTATTTT

v_call: TRBV15
clone_size: .
d_call: .
j_call: TRBJ1-3
cdr3_aa: CATSRGIAGKTGNTIYF
cdr3_nt: TGTGCCACCAGCAGGGGAATCGCAGGGAAGACTGGAAACACCATATATTTT

v_call: TRBV5-8
clone_size: .
d_call: .
j_call: TRBJ1-3
cdr3_aa: CASSLGYWAGASGNTIYF
cdr3_nt: TGTGCCAGCAGCTTGGGATACTGGGCAGGGGCCTCTGGAAACACCATATATTTT

v_call: TRBV7-9
clone_size: .
d_call: .
j_call: TRBJ2-7
cdr3_aa: CASSKGLLDEQYF
cdr3_nt: TGTGCCAGCAGCAAGGGACTTCTAGACGAGCAGTACTTC

v_call: TRBV7-9
clone_size: .
d_call: TRBD2
j_call: TRBJ2-3
cdr3_aa: CASSFLPSASGGWDTQYF
cdr3_nt: TGTGCCAGCAGCTTTCTGCCGTCGGCTAGCGGGGGGTGGGATACGCAGTATTTT

v_call: TRBV19
clone_size: .
d_call: .
j_call: TRBJ1-5
cdr3_aa: CASSHQVGQPQHF
cdr3_nt: TGTGCCAGTAGCCACCAGGTTGGACAGCCCCAGCATTTT

v_call: TRBV6-5
clone_size: .
d_call: .
j_call: TRBJ1-5
cdr3_aa: CASKGIPNSNQPQHF
cdr3_nt: TGTGCCAGCAAGGGGATACCCAACTCCAATCAGCCCCAGCATTTT

v_call: TRBV19
clone_size: .
d_call: TRBD1
j_call: TRBJ1-6
cdr3_aa: CASSIAGGRSPLHF
cdr3_nt: TGTGCCAGTAGTATAGCAGGGGGTCGTTCACCCCTCCACTTT

v_call: TRBV29-1
clone_size: .
d_call: .
j_call: TRBJ1-2
cdr3_aa: CSVPDRTNYGYTF
cdr3_nt: TGCAGCGTTCCGGACAGAACTAACTATGGCTACACCTTC

v_call: TRBV30
clone_size: .
d_call: TRBD1
j_call: TRBJ2-7
cdr3_aa: CAWSPGTGDYEQYF
cdr3_nt: TGTGCCTGGAGTCCCGGGACAGGGGACTACGAGCAGTACTTC

v_call: TRBV12-3/TRBV12-4
clone_size: .
d_call: .
j_call: TRBJ1-5
cdr3_aa: CASSLSRQPQHF
cdr3_nt: TGTGCCAGCAGTTTATCTAGGCAGCCCCAGCATTTT

v_call: TRBV30
clone_size: .
d_call: .
j_call: TRBJ1-1
cdr3_aa: CAWSVRRGDTEAFF
cdr3_nt: TGTGCCTGGAGTGTACGAAGAGGAGACACTGAAGCTTTCTTT

v_call: TRBV6-1
clone_size: once
d_call: .
j_call: TRBJ1-2
cdr3_aa: CASSEASGNYGYTF
cdr3_nt: TGTGCCAGCAGTGAAGCGTCAGGGAACTATGGCTACACCTTC

v_call: TRBV6-5
clone_size: few
d_call: .
j_call: TRBJ1-1
cdr3_aa: CASKFAGEAFF
cdr3_nt: TGTGCCAGCAAGTTCGCGGGTGAAGCTTTCTTT

v_call: TRBV5-5
clone_size: .
d_call: .
j_call: TRBJ1-1
cdr3_aa: CASSLAGGAMNTEAFF
cdr3_nt: TGTGCCAGCAGCTTGGCCGGGGGTGCAATGAACACTGAAGCTTTCTTT

v_call: TRBV7-7
clone_size: .
d_call: .
j_call: TRBJ2-3
cdr3_aa: CASSLVVSRSSGGPSTDTQYF
cdr3_nt: TGTGCTAGCAGCTTAGTAGTTTCGAGGAGTTCGGGGGGCCCTAGCACAGATACGCAGTATTTT

v_call: TRBV20-1
clone_size: .
d_call: .
j_call: TRBJ1-5
cdr3_aa: CSASPGMYQPQHF
cdr3_nt: TGCAGTGCTAGTCCGGGGATGTATCAGCCCCAGCATTTT

v_call: TRBV10-1
clone_size: .
d_call: TRBD1
j_call: TRBJ1-1
cdr3_aa: CATPGETGDFDTEAFF
cdr3_nt: TGCGCCACCCCAGGGGAGACAGGGGATTTTGACACTGAAGCTTTCTTT

v_call: TRBV28
clone_size: .
d_call: .
j_call: TRBJ2-2
cdr3_aa: CASSFPATGELFF
cdr3_nt: TGTGCCAGCAGTTTCCCCGCGACCGGGGAGCTGTTTTTT

v_call: TRBV30
clone_size: .
d_call: .
j_call: TRBJ1-1
cdr3_aa: CAWSVQGRTEAFF
cdr3_nt: TGTGCCTGGAGTGTACAGGGCCGCACTGAAGCTTTCTTT

v_call: TRBV27
clone_size: .
d_call: TRBD1
j_call: TRBJ2-7
cdr3_aa: CASSLRGQGLHF
cdr3_nt: TGTGCCAGCAGTTTGAGGGGACAGGGGTTGCACTTC

v_call: TRBV6-2/TRBV6-3
clone_size: .
d_call: .
j_call: TRBJ1-5
cdr3_aa: CASSSTGNQFINQPQHF
cdr3_nt: TGTGCCAGCAGTTCTACAGGGAATCAATTTATAAATCAGCCCCAGCATTTT

v_call: TRBV4-2
clone_size: .
d_call: TRBD1
j_call: TRBJ2-7
cdr3_aa: CASSPGDRGGEQYF
cdr3_nt: TGTGCCAGCAGCCCTGGGGACAGGGGAGGCGAGCAGTACTTC

v_call: TRBV19
clone_size: .
d_call: .
j_call: TRBJ1-5
cdr3_aa: CASTIRGKPQHF
cdr3_nt: TGTGCCAGTACCATCCGAGGAAAGCCCCAGCATTTT

v_call: TRBV5-4
clone_size: .
d_call: TRBD1
j_call: TRBJ1-1
cdr3_aa: CASSLEDRANTEAFF
cdr3_nt: TGTGCCAGCAGCCTAGAGGACAGGGCGAACACTGAAGCTTTCTTT

v_call: TRBV15
clone_size: .
d_call: TRBD1
j_call: TRBJ2-7
cdr3_aa: CATSRGGQVGEQYF
cdr3_nt: TGTGCCACCAGCAGAGGCGGACAGGTTGGGGAGCAGTACTTC

v_call: TRBV5-6
clone_size: .
d_call: TRBD1
j_call: TRBJ2-2
cdr3_aa: CASSHGQGAPTGELFF
cdr3_nt: TGTGCCAGCAGCCATGGACAGGGGGCGCCCACCGGGGAGCTGTTTTTT

v_call: TRBV9
clone_size: .
d_call: .
j_call: TRBJ2-3
cdr3_aa: CASSVGLADLSTDTQYF
cdr3_nt: TGTGCCAGCAGCGTAGGGTTAGCGGACCTTAGCACAGATACGCAGTATTTT

v_call: TRBV19
clone_size: .
d_call: TRBD1
j_call: TRBJ1-6
cdr3_aa: CASSTGTGRSYSPLHF
cdr3_nt: TGTGCCAGTAGTACCGGGACAGGGAGGTCCTATTCACCCCTCCACTTT

v_call: TRBV5-1
clone_size: .
d_call: TRBD1
j_call: TRBJ2-1
cdr3_aa: CASRPGTGIGEQFF
cdr3_nt: TGCGCCAGCCGCCCCGGGACAGGGATCGGTGAGCAGTTCTTC

v_call: TRBV5-1
clone_size: .
d_call: TRBD2
j_call: TRBJ2-1
cdr3_aa: CASSSQLLAGPNEQFF
cdr3_nt: TGCGCCAGCAGCTCGCAGCTACTAGCGGGTCCCAATGAGCAGTTCTTC

v_call: TRBV19
clone_size: .
d_call: .
j_call: TRBJ1-1
cdr3_aa: CASSIARVDTEAFF
cdr3_nt: TGTGCCAGTAGTATAGCCAGGGTCGACACTGAAGCTTTCTTT

v_call: TRBV5-1
clone_size: few
d_call: .
j_call: TRBJ1-1
cdr3_aa: CASSSHDSLEAFF
cdr3_nt: TGCGCCAGCAGCTCACACGACAGCCTTGAAGCTTTCTTT

v_call: TRBV6-5
clone_size: .
d_call: .
j_call: TRBJ2-3
cdr3_aa: CASSSGRGSTDTQYF
cdr3_nt: TGTGCCAGCAGTTCCGGACGGGGTAGCACAGATACGCAGTATTTT